The 3 T cell receptor beta chains reported below all come from one sample, sequenced in a study of OX40 agonist ivuxolimab in advanced cancers. Produced via immunoSEQ multiplex PCR; TCRdb's table is partial and in-frame only. The sample shows 25,000 or so clones, around 75% of them seen only once. The source material was CD4+ or CD8+ T cells sorted from blood, sampled in a trial of the OX40 agonist ivuxolimab. The receptors were gathered from an adult with an advanced solid tumor such as melanoma, head and neck, liver or kidney cancer.

About this clone: One end of the junction fails to match germline, which may point to a read error. V gene TRBV5-3 combines with J gene TRBJ2-7, with D tentatively TRBD2 (6 bases). TRBV5-3 is an ORF, and what it does is uncertain. The CDR3 consists of 13 residues. The CDR3 nucleotides read TGTGCCAGCAGCTTGGGTACCCGGGGGGAGCAGTACTTC. This gives the protein CASSLGTRGEQYF.

This chain uses TRBV6-5 with TRBJ1-1; 8 bases are a match to TRBD1. With 8 bases clipped from V and 4 bases from J, the junction kept 9 bases outside the gene matches. In germline, CDR1 is MNHEY, CDR2 SVGAGI. This CDR3 has 14 amino acids. As DNA, the CDR3 is TGTGCCAGCGGACAGGGAGGTAGTGGCACTGAAGCTTTCTTT. It yields the protein CASGQGGSGTEAFF.

The chain couples TRBV7-5 to TRBJ2-5; the table assigns TRBD1, which was not confirmed against the DNA. TRBV7-5 is labeled a pseudogene. The CDR3 spans 13 residues. The CDR3 DNA follows: TGTGCCAGCAGCGGCAGGGTTGGAGAGACCCAGTACTTC. Protein: CASSGRVGETQYF.